This TCR beta chain is from a study of CD8 T cells in ankylosing spondylitis. Study conclusions and caveats: There were earlier reports of some motif variants in reactive arthritis synovial fluid and blood. Blood of patients with ankylosing spondylitis appeared to be characterized by a TCR beta motif of several highly homologous variants. Disease-linked clones bore a CD8+ phenotype, appearing relatively rarely in peripheral blood.

Each TCR beta library was made by quantitative 5'-RACE that incorporated molecular barcodes. MiXCR, run by TCRdb on the 5' RACE reads, gives a single entry per CDR3 protein. The sample holds roughly 200,000 distinct CDR3 sequences; about 13% are singletons and the top ten take 16%. Trimming cost V 2 bases and J 4 bases, with 12 bases left between them. The CDR3 is 15 amino acids. Germline V gives CDR1 MNHEY, CDR2 SVGAGI. This clonotype has only a few counts. Its antigen is not known. The V and J genes are TRBV6-5 and TRBJ2-1; perhaps TRBD2 as D (5 bases). Sequences were obtained from blood, either unsorted or a sorted T cell fraction (not recorded which). This TCR came from a male donor with ankylosing spondylitis or in good health (not recorded which). Here the CDR3 DNA reads TGTGCCAGCAGTTACCGACTCCCGGGATACAATGAGCAGTTCTTC. This sequence encodes CASSYRLPGYNEQFF.